These T cell receptor beta chains were read from a single sample in a study of CD4 T cells in relation to SARS-CoV-2 and coronaviruses. These receptors' targets are unknown. The protocol was immunoSEQ multiplex PCR, while the TCRdb copy is restricted to in-frame clones and leaves out a portion. Here the sample spans 20,000 to 25,000 clones, around 80% being singletons. Sequencing was performed on CD4+ T cells from PBMCs, cultured in vitro. The receptors derive from a human donor in good health. The conserved cysteine and the conserved F or W are not part of the CDR3 here.

J gene	CDR3 length	V gene	CDR3 protein
TRBJ1-5	12	TRBV19	ASSGRTGEQPQH
TRBJ1-1	13	TRBV10-3	AISESGLTDRGII
TRBJ1-1	13	TRBV6-5	ASSYKTGVNTEAF
TRBJ2-1	11	TRBV24-1	ATSVTADNEQF
TRBJ1-5	11	TRBV30	AWSVGRDQPQH
TRBJ2-7	12	TRBV28	ASSPGQIPYQQY
TRBJ2-2	13	TRBV30	AWSVGGRDTGELF
TRBJ1-1	10	TRBV12-3/TRBV12-4	ASSRGGTEAF
TRBJ1-3	10	TRBV2	ASDDGGNTIY
TRBJ1-1	10	TRBV27	ASSPPAREAF
TRBJ2-3	13	TRBV7-3	ASSPARVSTDTQY
TRBJ1-2	12	TRBV30	AWTKQGKAEGYT
TRBJ2-7	11	TRBV6-5	ASSPDRKYEQY
TRBJ1-5	11	TRBV30	AWSLEGNQPQH
TRBJ2-7	13	TRBV6-5	ASSYKRGQYYEQY
TRBJ2-2	15	TRBV7-3	ASSPHLFGTNTGELF
TRBJ1-6	14	TRBV10-3	AISDLSSSYNSPLH
TRBJ2-7	8	TRBV6-5	AIGTDEQY
TRBJ1-3	14	TRBV6-1	ASSEALLDVGNTIY
TRBJ2-3	13	TRBV25-1	ASQQGASSTDTQY
TRBJ1-1	11	TRBV6-5	ATSTGKYTEAF
TRBJ1-1	9	TRBV10-2	ASSELTEAF
TRBJ1-3	12	TRBV6-1	ASSDGPSGNTIY
TRBJ1-1	13	TRBV5-1	ASSLAGSLNTEAF
TRBJ2-1	13	TRBV30	AWSKGTGARDEQF
TRBJ1-3	15	TRBV5-4	ASSFRQGRSSGNTIY
TRBJ2-7	10	TRBV10-3	AIGTGDHEQY
TRBJ2-1	11	TRBV27	ASSVVIGNEQF
TRBJ2-2	14	TRBV9	ASSAALAGAGGELF
TRBJ2-5	13	TRBV4-2	ASSPGRPSQETQY
TRBJ1-1	11	TRBV24-1	ATSDSVGTEAF
TRBJ2-2	11	TRBV7-3	ASSPGSSGELF
TRBJ2-7	11	TRBV5-8	ASSLSHVHEQY
TRBJ1-2	12	TRBV7-3	ASSKQGAGYGYT
TRBJ1-3	13	TRBV5-1	ASTTSGVSGNTIY
TRBJ2-5	15	TRBV21-1	ASSKVQFAGGEETQY
TRBJ1-4	13	TRBV19	ASSTQGKGNEKLF
TRBJ1-3	10	TRBV29-1	SVETDGNTIY
TRBJ2-7	12	TRBV7-9	ASMLAGGLYEQY
TRBJ2-1	10	TRBV3-1/TRBV3-2	ASSLPLGEQF
TRBJ2-1	14	TRBV18	ASSPQVGSSYNEQF
TRBJ2-1	12	TRBV7-8	ASSRDRAANEQF
TRBJ2-5	10	TRBV12-3/TRBV12-4	ASSGGGETQY
TRBJ1-5	10	TRBV28	AIRLGNQPQH
TRBJ1-5	14	TRBV15	ATSRDNSGAFQPQH
TRBJ2-3	11	TRBV5-4	ASSTPEPDTQY
TRBJ2-3	15	TRBV2	ASRKTWLAAPRVTQY
TRBJ2-2	14	TRBV11-3	ASSLWTGGGTGELF
TRBJ1-2	12	TRBV3-1/TRBV3-2	ASSQEGGFYGYT
TRBJ2-1	15	TRBV18	ASSMTRSDGGNNEQF
TRBJ2-2	12	TRBV29-1	SVLGGGSTGELF
TRBJ2-3	13	TRBV18	ASSPGQGAMDTQY
TRBJ2-7	12	TRBV2	ASSGLTGPYEQY
TRBJ2-5	12	TRBV9	ASSVGQGGETQY